A single sample gave rise to the 5 T cell receptor beta chains below, sequenced in a study of beta chain features in type 1 diabetes. Expressed TCRB transcripts were sequenced after all isolated RNA was converted to cDNA. Repertoires were generated with immunoSEQ multiplex PCR, while TCRdb's copy carries only in-frame clones and drops some. The sample shows more than 30,000 clones, about 64% of them seen only once. Material for sequencing was Tregs from blood. These receptors were collected from a woman in her thirties in good health.

The gene calls are TRBV28 and TRBJ1-4; D might be TRBD1 (6 bases). This CDR3 contains 14 residues. Trimming pared 5 bases from V and 8 bases from J, leaving 15 bases between. Germline V gene lookup returns CDR1 MDHEN and CDR2 SYDVKM. CDR3 region: CASSTPGQYEKLFF. The CDR3 region has the DNA TGTGCCAGCAGTACGCCGGGACAATACGAAAAACTGTTTTTT.

The V call is TRBV19, the J call TRBJ2-7; D may be TRBD1 (6 bases). The CDR3 loop spans 15 amino acids. Germline CDR1 is LNHDA and CDR2 is SQIVND (reference sequence). Trimming took 1 base from V and 3 from J, leaving 13 bases between them. The CDR3 sequence: CASSIAKGVVYEQYF. In nucleotides, the CDR3 is TGTGCCAGTAGTATAGCCAAGGGGGTTGTCTACGAGCAGTACTTC.

CDR3 nucleotides: TGTGCCAGCAGCGTAGAGGGAACAGGGGGAACAGATACGCAGTATTTT. This gives the protein CASSVEGTGGTDTQYF. This rearrangement joins TRBV9 to TRBJ2-3; 8 bases map to TRBD1. The CDR3 runs 16 residues. With 0 bases clipped from V and 3 bases from J, the junction kept 6 bases outside the gene matches. Germline V gene lookup returns CDR1 SGDLS and CDR2 YYNGEE. Looking up the rest from reference TRBV9 and TRBJ2-3 gives the full variable domain: DSGVTQTPKHLITATGQRVTLRCSPRSGDLSVYWYQQSLDQGLQFLIQYYNGEERAKGNILERFSAQQFPDLHSELNLSSLELGDSALYFCASSVEGTGGTDTQYFGPGTRLTVL.

Only a few counts were recorded for this clone. V usage is TRBV28 and J usage is TRBJ2-5; 9 bases line up with TRBD1. The end of the DNA is better explained by TRBJ2-7, so the J call may be wrong. The germline V gene encodes CDR1 MDHEN and CDR2 SYDVKM. This CDR3 contains 15 residues. The CDR3 nucleotides read TGTGCCAGCAGCCCATCGTGGGACAGGGCTTACGAGCAGTACTTC. Its protein is CASSPSWDRAYEQYF.

V is TRBV29-1 and J is TRBJ2-7; 11 nucleotides agree with TRBD1. The V gene's germline CDR1 is SQVTM and CDR2 ANQGSEA. Trimming at V came to 3 bases and at J to 6 bases, leaving 4 bases not matched to a gene. The CDR3 loop spans 13 amino acids. The CDR3 DNA sequence: TGCAGCGTTGACTGGGACAGGGGGGGCGAGCAGTACTTC. This translates into CSVDWDRGGEQYF.